Many counts were recorded for the clone carrying this T cell receptor (beta chain). Its antigen is currently unknown. This CDR3 region has 21 residues. The germline CDR1 and CDR2 sequences are DFQATT and SNEGSKA (reference sequence). The trim removed 4 bases at V and 0 bases at J, leaving 22 bases unmatched. These data are taken from a study of T cells in Graves' hyperthyroidism and ophthalmopathy. Study-level results: Prediction of ophthalmopathy progression came a median around 7.1 months pre-onset.

Amplification yielded TCR beta CDR3 regions, with RNA transcripts as the source. Using the HTBI primer set, a first-round RT-PCR was run on the TCR CDR3. MiXCR, applied by TCRdb to the multiplex PCR reads, yields one record per CDR3 protein. The top ten clones hold 5% to 6% of a sample with approximately 410,000 distinct CDR3 sequences, roughly 15% of them seen once. The chain recombines TRBV20-1 with TRBJ2-1, with 9 bases that match TRBD1. The receptor's source is a woman between 18 and 30 years old with Graves' hyperthyroidism. The sample taken for sequencing was blood. DNA of the CDR3: TGCAGTGCTACGAGGTCTCCGGGACAGGGTCCTAGCGGAACCTCCTACAATGAGCAGTTCTTC. It translates to CSATRSPGQGPSGTSYNEQFF.